Below, 15 T cell receptor beta chains from the same sample are listed, as sequenced in a study of follicular helper T cells after annual influenza vaccination. The time point denotes: 2014-2015 season, pre-vaccination. The protocol was immunoSEQ multiplex PCR, while the TCRdb copy is restricted to in-frame clones and leaves out a portion. The data hold 25,000 to 35,000 clones, with approximately 80% observed a single time. This material consisted of CXCR5+ CD38- circulating T follicular helper cells from blood, taken on the day of influenza vaccination. Subset meaning: circulating Tfh, non-naive CD4+CXCR5+PD-1+ (ICOS+CD38+ or ICOS-CD38-). The receptors originated from an adult who received the influenza vaccine.

The chain recombines TRBV5-6 with TRBJ2-3; D gene uncertain. V was clipped by 1 base and J by 1 base, with 7 bases between them. The CDR3 is 14 residues long. CDR1 is SGHDT and CDR2 is YYEEEE in the germline V gene. CDR3 protein: CASSLSAGTDTQYF. CDR3 sequence (DNA): TGTGCCAGCAGCTTGTCGGCGGGCACAGATACGCAGTATTTT.

This clone was seen only a few times. V usage is TRBV10-2 and J usage is TRBJ1-4; a weak D match, TRBD1 (6 bases). V was pared by 8 bases and J by 8 bases, with 18 bases between. Looked up from germline, CDR1 is WSHSY and CDR2 is SAAADI. The CDR3 runs to 14 residues. The chain's CDR3 is CASRPPGQEEKLFF. The DNA of the CDR3 is TGCGCCAGCCGCCCCCCGGGACAAGAAGAAAAACTGTTTTTT.

This chain uses TRBV29-1 with TRBJ2-4; TRBD2 matches at 11 bases. The CDR3 totals 15 residues. In germline, CDR1 is SQVTM, CDR2 ANQGSEA. V lost 7 bases, J lost 2 bases, and 7 bases stayed unmatched. CDR3 in amino acids: CSAETSGATKNIQYF. Here the CDR3 DNA reads TGCAGCGCTGAGACTAGCGGGGCGACCAAAAACATTCAGTACTTC.

The chain has TRBV7-2 and TRBJ1-4; 10 nucleotides align to TRBD1. V gave up 3 bases and J gave up 5 bases; unmatched junction bases: 6. This CDR3 is 16 amino acids long. CDR1 is SGHTA, CDR2 FQGNSA, per germline. The CDR3 nucleotides are TGTGCCAGCAGCTTTGGAAGGACAGGGGGGAATGAAAAACTGTTTTTT. It codes for CASSFGRTGGNEKLFF.

V and J are TRBV4-1 and TRBJ2-5; 13 nucleotides align to TRBD2. CDR1 MGHRA and CDR2 YSYEKL come from the germline V gene. The CDR3 is made up of 17 amino acids. J gave up 1 base and V 4 bases, and 6 bases lay outside the gene matches. The CDR3 protein is CASSPQGLAGIQETQYF. CDR3 nucleotide sequence: TGCGCCAGCAGCCCCCAGGGACTAGCGGGGATCCAAGAGACCCAGTACTTC.

The rearrangement links TRBV5-1 to TRBJ1-2; D is undetermined. Germline V lookup: CDR1 SGHRS, CDR2 YFSETQ. The CDR3 covers 12 residues. The V and J ends lost 4 bases and 8 bases respectively, with 12 bases between them. CDR3 nucleotides: TGCGCCAGCAGCCCGACGACACGGGGCTACACCTTC. This codes for CASSPTTRGYTF. Together with reference TRBV5-1 and TRBJ1-2, the CDR3 gives the full variable domain: KAGVTQTPRYLIKTRGQQVTLSCSPISGHRSVSWYQQTPGQGLQFLFEYFSETQRNKGNFPGRFSGRQFSNSRSEMNVSTLELGDSALYLCASSPTTRGYTFGSGTRLTVV.

The chain is built from TRBV11-1 and TRBJ2-7, with 9 bases identical to TRBD1. The length of the CDR3 is 13 residues. CDR1 SGHAT and CDR2 FQDESV come from the germline V gene (reference sequence). V shed 5 bases, J shed 5 bases, and the junction held 4 bases outside the gene matches. In DNA, the CDR3 is TGTGCCAGCAGCGCGGACAGGGGCCACGAGCAGTACTTC. It translates to CASSADRGHEQYF.

The chain employs TRBV27 and TRBJ1-5; possible D gene TRBD1, 5 bases. Trimming took off 5 bases at V and 5 bases at J, with 13 bases between the two ends. The V gene's germline CDR1 is MNHEY and CDR2 SMNVEV (reference sequence). The CDR3 loop spans 14 amino acids. DNA of the CDR3: TGTGCCAGCAGTCCCCAGGGTTATTATCAGCCCCAGCATTTT. Translating it yields CASSPQGYYQPQHF.

J is TRBJ1-6 and V is TRBV2; D remains ambiguous. The V gene lost 5 bases and the J gene lost 9 bases, with 11 bases spanning the gap. CDR1 is SNHLY and CDR2 is FYNNEI in the germline V gene. The CDR3 has 13 amino acids. The CDR3 DNA follows: TGTGCCAGCAGTCGGAACGCGGGTTCACCCCTCCACTTT. Encoded protein: CASSRNAGSPLHF.

The chain carries TRBV11-1 and TRBJ2-5, with TRBD1 matching over 9 bases. This CDR3 has 13 amino acids. Germline V gene lookup returns CDR1 SGHAT and CDR2 FQDESV (reference sequence). The V segment lost 5 bases and the J segment 5 bases; nucleotides outside the gene matches: 3. CDR3 protein: CASSRGQGETQYF. CDR3 bases: TGTGCCAGCAGCCGCGGACAGGGGGAGACCCAGTACTTC.

This clone was counted a few times. The V gene is TRBV7-9, the J gene TRBJ2-7, with 8 bases that match TRBD1. The CDR3 loop spans 15 amino acids. V lost 3 bases and J lost 4; bases outside the gene matches: 8. Germline V CDR1 and CDR2: SEHNR, FQNEAQ (reference sequence). The CDR3 here is CASSLTTGARYEQYF. The CDR3 coding sequence is TGTGCCAGCAGCTTGACGACAGGGGCTAGGTACGAGCAGTACTTC.

This clone was observed a single time. The chain uses TRBV4-1 and TRBJ2-7, with 9 bases fitting TRBD1. Germline V gives CDR1 MGHRA, CDR2 YSYEKL. J gave up 2 bases and V 3 bases, and 5 bases lay outside the gene matches. This CDR3 has 15 amino acids. In DNA form, the CDR3 reads TGCGCCAGCAGCCAGACGGGACAGGGCCCCTACGAGCAGTACTTC. Translated, it gives CASSQTGQGPYEQYF.

The V and J genes are TRBV7-2 and TRBJ2-5; D might be TRBD2 (5 bases). CDR3 length: 13 residues. The germline V and J ends were trimmed by 1 base and 4 bases, with 7 bases remaining between them. Germline V CDR1 and CDR2: SGHTA, FQGNSA. The CDR3: CASSLGSGETQYF. The CDR3, as DNA: TGTGCCAGCAGCTTAGGGAGCGGAGAGACCCAGTACTTC.

This clone has more than one count but fewer than ten. The chain joins TRBV6-5 to TRBJ1-2; maybe TRBD1 (5 bases). V was shortened by 6 bases and J by 7 bases, with 9 bases between the two germline ends. Germline-derived CDR1 and CDR2 are MNHEY and SVGAGI. The CDR3 runs to 11 residues. CDR3 bases: TGTGCCAGCAGGAAAACAGGTGGCTACACCTTC. The encoded protein is CASRKTGGYTF.

The chain carries TRBV5-1 and TRBJ2-7; TRBD2 agrees at 9 bases. This CDR3 spans 14 amino acids. Germline CDR1 and CDR2: SGHRS and YFSETQ. Trimming took 4 bases from V and 3 from J; bases not matched to a gene: 5. CDR3 in amino acids: CASSLGTSFYEQYF. The CDR3 region has the DNA TGCGCCAGCAGCCTAGGGACTAGCTTCTACGAGCAGTACTTC.